These T cell receptor beta chains were read from a single sample in a study of T cell clonotyping in hematopoietic cell transplantation. Assay used: immunoSEQ multiplex PCR; TCRdb lists only in-frame clones, some missing. The sample contains 25,000 to 35,000 clones, 60% to 80% of which appear only once. The input for sequencing was peripheral blood mononuclear cells, taken before stem cell transplant. The origin of the receptors is a man aged 45-60 years with myelodysplastic syndrome. Some clones in this sample may be carry-over from other donors' samples. The CDR3 runs from the conserved cysteine through the conserved F or W. A D gene is named only where the DNA matches it firmly. Clone size is given for some rows only: seen once, a few or many times, or a class if the clone is expanded.

clone_size	v_call	j_call	d_call	cdr3_nt	cdr3_aa
NA	TRBV25-1	TRBJ2-5	NA	TGTGCCAGCAGTTTCGGGGTAGTGACCCAGTACTTC	CASSFGVVTQYF
NA	TRBV30	TRBJ2-7	NA	TGTGCCTGGAACGTTGGCCCCTACGAGCAGTACTTC	CAWNVGPYEQYF
NA	TRBV30	TRBJ2-1	NA	TGTGCCTGGAGCGGGAAACGGAATGAGCAGTTCTTC	CAWSGKRNEQFF
NA	TRBV28	TRBJ2-7	TRBD2	TGTGCCAGCAGATCCGGCGGGAGACACTACGAGCAGTACTTC	CASRSGGRHYEQYF
NA	TRBV6-5	TRBJ2-5	NA	TGTGCCAGCAGTTACTCTGAGGAGACCCAGTACTTC	CASSYSEETQYF
NA	TRBV6-7	TRBJ2-6	NA	TGTGCCAGTCAGGCCCCGGGGGCCAACGTCCTGACTTTC	CASQAPGANVLTF
NA	TRBV29-1	TRBJ1-5	TRBD1	TGCAGCGTGGGGACAGCCGGAGCTAGTCAGCCCCAGCATTTT	CSVGTAGASQPQHF
few	TRBV7-3	TRBJ1-2	NA	TGTGCCAGCAGCTTGTATGGGAATCTTTGCACCTTC	CASSLYGNLCTF
NA	TRBV4-1	TRBJ2-7	NA	TGCGCCAGCAGCCACCAGGGTTCCTACGAGCAGTACTTC	CASSHQGSYEQYF
few	TRBV28	TRBJ1-5	NA	TGTGCCAGCAGTCGGACGGAAGGTCAGCCCCAGCATTTT	CASSRTEGQPQHF
NA	TRBV11-2	TRBJ2-3	NA	TGTGCCAGCAGCTTAGACCCGGCCGATACGCAGTATTTT	CASSLDPADTQYF
few	TRBV29-1	TRBJ1-1	NA	TGCAGCGTTGATTTGACCACTGAAGCTTTCTTT	CSVDLTTEAFF
NA	TRBV18	TRBJ1-1	NA	TGTGCCAGCTCACGAGAGGCGGGGGGGCGGACTGAAGCTTTCTTT	CASSREAGGRTEAFF
few	TRBV30	TRBJ2-5	NA	TGTGCCTGGAGTACGGCGCGAAAACCCCAGTACTTC	CAWSTARKPQYF
NA	TRBV5-4	TRBJ2-7	NA	TGTGCCAGCAGCCGTTTCGATCTGATCTACGAGCAGTACTTC	CASSRFDLIYEQYF
NA	TRBV9	TRBJ1-4	NA	TGTGCCAGCAGCGTAGGCGGAGCAACTAATGAAAAACTGTTTTTT	CASSVGGATNEKLFF
once	TRBV5-1	TRBJ2-7	NA	TGCGCCAGCAGACCCCGGACAGCCAGTTACGAGCAGTACTTC	CASRPRTASYEQYF
NA	TRBV10-3	TRBJ2-7	TRBD2	TGTGCCACCTTGACTAGCGAGGACGAGCAGTACTTC	CATLTSEDEQYF
NA	TRBV29-1	TRBJ1-4	NA	TGCAGCGTTGTAGGAGCTGGGCTTGGGGAAAAACTGTTTTTT	CSVVGAGLGEKLFF
NA	TRBV20-1	TRBJ2-7	TRBD1	TGCAGTGCCAGGACAGGGAACATGGAGTACTTC	CSARTGNMEYF
NA	TRBV7-2	TRBJ2-2	TRBD2	TGTGCCAGCAGCAAAAGCGGGGGGGCGGTCACCGGGGAGCTGTTTTTT	CASSKSGGAVTGELFF
NA	TRBV6-1	TRBJ2-6	NA	TGTGCCAGCATGGGCCTAACCTCTGGGGCCAACGTCCTGACTTTC	CASMGLTSGANVLTF
NA	TRBV6-5	TRBJ1-2	TRBD1	TGTGCCAGCTCGGACAGGGTGAATGGCTACACCTTC	CASSDRVNGYTF
NA	TRBV7-2	TRBJ2-6	NA	TGTGCCAGCAGCTTAGCCTCAGGGTCTGGGGCCAACGTCCTGACTTTC	CASSLASGSGANVLTF
NA	TRBV7-2	TRBJ1-5	NA	TGTGCCAGCAGCTTAGACAGACTACGAAGCAATCAGCCCCAGCATTTT	CASSLDRLRSNQPQHF
NA	TRBV29-1	TRBJ1-5	NA	TGCAGCGTTACTATACAGGGAGGCAGCAATCAGCCCCAGCATTTT	CSVTIQGGSNQPQHF
few	TRBV18	TRBJ2-7	NA	TGTGCCAGCTCCCCCGGGACCACCTACGAGCAGTACTTC	CASSPGTTYEQYF
NA	TRBV5-1	TRBJ2-7	NA	TGCGCCAGCAGCCCCGGCTTAGGTGGCTCCTACGAGCAGTACTTC	CASSPGLGGSYEQYF
once	TRBV6-6	TRBJ1-1	TRBD1	TGTGCCAGCAGACCCGAACGGACAGGGAGGACTGAAGCTTTCTTT	CASRPERTGRTEAFF
NA	TRBV4-3	TRBJ1-2	NA	TGCGCCAGCAGCCAAGAGGTAACGGGGCGGGATGGCTACACCTTC	CASSQEVTGRDGYTF
NA	TRBV30	TRBJ2-7	NA	TGTGCCTGGAGTGTACTCCCTACCTACGAGCAGTACTTC	CAWSVLPTYEQYF
NA	TRBV5-1	TRBJ2-7	TRBD1	TGCGCCAGCAGCTCCGACAGGGGCCCCTACGAGCAGTACTTC	CASSSDRGPYEQYF
NA	TRBV30	TRBJ2-7	TRBD2	TGTGCCTGGCTGGGGCGGGAGGGTTACGAGCAGTACTTC	CAWLGREGYEQYF
NA	TRBV6-1	TRBJ2-7	NA	TGTGCCAGCAGACCCCCCAGGACCTACGAGCAGTACTTC	CASRPPRTYEQYF
NA	TRBV28	TRBJ2-7	TRBD1	TGTGCCAGCAGAAGTCCGGGACAGACCGAGGGCTACGAGCAGTACTTC	CASRSPGQTEGYEQYF